This passage covers 12 T cell receptor beta chains from one sample sequenced in a study of cytomegalovirus exposure and HLA in healthy donors. Primers: 60 Vbeta forward and 13 Jbeta reverse. The repertoire was sequenced with immunoSEQ multiplex PCR; TCRdb's copy has only in-frame clones and lacks some. The sample shows 150,000 to 200,000 clones, approximately 85% of them seen only once. Sequenced sample: PBMCs. These receptors all stem from a girl aged 2 to 10 in good health and CMV-seropositive.

V gene TRBV2 combines with J gene TRBJ2-7; 7 bases line up with TRBD2. The V segment lost 3 bases and the J segment 6 bases; nucleotides outside the gene matches: 8. The CDR3 totals 14 residues. Per germline, CDR1 SNHLY and CDR2 FYNNEI. DNA for the CDR3: TGTGCCAGCAGTGATGGGGGGGAGAGAGGCGAGCAGTACTTC. Protein sequence: CASSDGGERGEQYF. Together with reference TRBV2 and TRBJ2-7, the CDR3 gives the full variable domain: EPEVTQTPSHQVTQMGQEVILRCVPISNHLYFYWYRQILGQKVEFLVSFYNNEISEKSEIFDDQFSVERPDGSNFTLKIRSTKLEDSAMYFCASSDGGERGEQYFGPGTRLTVT.

The chain uses TRBV27 and TRBJ2-1; no firm D call. The CDR3 spans 16 residues. CDR1 is MNHEY and CDR2 is SMNVEV in the germline V gene (reference sequence). Trimming removed 4 bases at V and 2 bases at J, with 15 bases between. CDR3 DNA sequence: TGTGCCAGCAGTTCGCTTCCCCGGAGAACCTACAATGAGCAGTTCTTC. As protein: CASSSLPRRTYNEQFF.

This chain links TRBV27 with TRBJ2-7; 14 bases are shared with TRBD2. With 3 bases clipped from V and 2 bases from J, the junction kept 6 bases outside the gene matches. The CDR3 length is 17 residues. Germline V gene data show CDR1 as MNHEY and CDR2 as SMNVEV (reference sequence). This CDR3 reads CASSLGLAGVNTYEQYF. CDR3 sequence (DNA): TGTGCCAGCAGTTTGGGACTAGCGGGAGTAAACACCTACGAGCAGTACTTC.

This clone occurred once. This chain links TRBV5-4 with TRBJ1-1, with a tentative D call TRBD1 (6 bases). The germline V and J ends were trimmed by 2 bases and 4 bases, with 12 bases remaining between them. The germline V gene has CDR1 SGHNT and CDR2 YYREEE (reference sequence). The CDR3 totals 14 residues. The CDR3 here is CASSFPQGITEAFF. The CDR3 DNA follows: TGTGCCAGCAGCTTCCCCCAGGGGATCACTGAAGCTTTCTTT. Full variable domain (missing parts from reference TRBV5-4 and TRBJ1-1): ETGVTQSPTHLIKTRGQQVTLRCSSQSGHNTVSWYQQALGQGPQFIFQYYREEENGRGNFPPRFSGLQFPNYSSELNVNALELDDSALYLCASSFPQGITEAFFGQGTRLTVV.

This clone was picked up a small number of times. The V call is TRBV20-1, the J call TRBJ2-1; 8 bases are shared with TRBD1. The CDR3 contains 11 residues. Trimming cost V 7 bases and J 7 bases; bases outside gene matches: 3. Germline lookup yields CDR1 DFQATT and CDR2 SNEGSKA (reference sequence). The chain's CDR3 is CSVQGANEQFF. CDR3 bases: TGCAGTGTCCAGGGGGCGAATGAGCAGTTCTTC.

The genes are TRBV5-4 and TRBJ1-1; the D gene is possibly TRBD1 (5 bases). CDR3 length equals 13 residues. V was pared by 4 bases and J by 2 bases, with 9 bases between. Germline CDR1 reads SGHNT; CDR2 reads YYREEE (reference sequence). This chain's CDR3 is CASSPDINTEAFF. The CDR3 nucleotides are TGTGCCAGCAGCCCGGACATTAACACTGAAGCTTTCTTT.

The CDR3 region has the DNA TGTGCCAGCAGTTTATTCGGGGAAGGAGGCGGTCAGCCCCAGCATTTT. Translation gives CASSLFGEGGGQPQHF. This chain uses TRBV27 with TRBJ1-5; unclear D gene. The CDR3 has 16 residues. Trimming pared 1 base from V and 6 bases from J, leaving 16 bases between. Germline assignment: CDR1 MNHEY and CDR2 SMNVEV (reference sequence).

This sequence joins TRBV28 and TRBJ2-5, with D possibly being TRBD2 (6 bases). CDR1 and CDR2 from the germline V gene are MDHEN and SYDVKM. V shed 6 bases and J shed 4 bases, with 18 bases lying between them. CDR3 length equals 15 residues. The DNA of the CDR3 is TGTGCCAGCAGGGAGGCGGCGGGAACCCGAGAGACCCAGTACTTC. It translates to CASREAAGTRETQYF.

This clone was detected only a few times. The J gene is TRBJ1-2, the V gene TRBV27; unclear D gene. Trimming took off 2 bases at V and 4 bases at J, with 8 bases between the two ends. From germline, CDR1 is MNHEY and CDR2 SMNVEV (reference sequence). The CDR3 runs to 13 residues. The CDR3 reads CASSLPQFYGYTF. The CDR3, as DNA: TGTGCCAGCAGTTTACCCCAGTTCTATGGCTACACCTTC.

The V call is TRBV19, the J call TRBJ1-2; TRBD1 might be the D (5 bases). CDR1 and CDR2 from the germline V gene are LNHDA and SQIVND (reference sequence). V was shortened by 3 bases and J by 5 bases, with 10 bases between the two germline ends. The CDR3 extends over 13 amino acids. CDR3 in amino acids: CASSMGLLYGYTF. CDR3 nucleotides: TGTGCCAGTAGTATGGGGCTTCTGTATGGCTACACCTTC.

The J gene is TRBJ2-7, the V gene TRBV6-5; the D is unclear. The germline V gene encodes CDR1 MNHEY and CDR2 SVGAGI. Deletions cut 6 bases from V and 0 bases from J, with 9 bases between. This CDR3 is 13 amino acids long. CDR3 bases: TGTGCCAGCAGGCGAGAGAGCTCCTACGAGCAGTACTTC. Translating it yields CASRRESSYEQYF.

This clone occurred once. The rearrangement joins TRBV15 to TRBJ1-1, with a possible D match to TRBD1 (5 bases). Per the germline V gene, CDR1 is LNHNV and CDR2 is YYDKDF (reference sequence). The ends were cut back, 0 bases at V and 8 bases at J, with 13 bases in the middle. The CDR3 is made up of 14 amino acids. For the CDR3, the DNA is TGTGCCACCAGCAGAGATCGGGGGTCGTCGGAAGCTTTCTTT. Its protein product is CATSRDRGSSEAFF.